The clone carrying this T cell receptor (beta chain) was counted only a few times. Antigen: not known. The data originate from a study of shared clonotypes between healthy human individuals. Assay execution took place at the deep level. Sequencing used immunoSEQ multiplex PCR; TCRdb keeps in-frame clones, though not all of them. This sample carries fewer than 2.5 million clones, 80% to 95% of them seen once, and the ten largest clones take about 0.39%. Investigators divided CD4+ cells into CD45RA+ naive and CD45RA-negative memory subsets. Findings and limits, study-wide: It was the non-shared clonotypes that had lower generation probabilities than clonotypes shared by all four donors. In general, naive subsets displayed greater estimated richness than memory subsets did.

Sequenced sample: naive CD4+ T cells from PBMCs. The subset is: CD45RA+ positively selected. The TCR was taken from a man aged 18 to 29 in good health. Some clones in this sample may be carry-over from other donors' samples.

CDR3 nucleotides: TGTGCCAGCAGTTTATCACAGAGCAATCAGCCCCAGCATTTT. Its translation: CASSLSQSNQPQHF. This chain connects TRBV27 to TRBJ1-5; no clear D gene. Germline values: CDR1 MNHEY, CDR2 SMNVEV (reference sequence). V was pared by 0 bases and J by 1 base, with 4 bases between. The CDR3 extends over 14 amino acids.